This T cell receptor (beta chain) was found in a study of beta chain features in type 1 diabetes. General study findings and limits: Significant though moderate, a shortening of TCRB CDR3s appeared in all four CD4+ subsets of Type 1 diabetes patients. Diminished insertions and augmented deletions at VDJ junctions characterized type 1 diabetes patients. PCR might show a preference for shorter templates, equally across patients and controls.

There are 10 residues in the CDR3. The germline V and J ends were trimmed by 5 bases and 4 bases, with 3 bases remaining between them. The germline V gene has CDR1 SEHNR and CDR2 FQNEAQ (reference sequence). On this clone: Its antigen is as yet unknown. This may come from a read error, since a much larger clone is one base off. Other DNA sequences in this specimen translate into the identical CDR3.

Since all of the isolated RNA was reverse transcribed, expressed TCRB transcripts were what got sequenced. Reads from naive, central memory and regulatory T cell samples averaged roughly 3.3 million. The table came from immunoSEQ multiplex PCR; TCRdb's copy has only in-frame clones and leaves some out. The table records 600,000 or so clones, around an eighth of them present only once. Each of the sorted populations had a purity greater than 95%. This rearrangement joins TRBV7-9 to TRBJ2-7; unclear D gene. The sequence was obtained from a young man with type 1 diabetes. Source material: naive CD4+ T cells from blood. The CDR3 DNA follows: TGTGCCAGCAGCCCGTACGAGCAGTACTTC. Amino acids: CASSPYEQYF.